This TCR beta chain was obtained from a study of blood T cell repertoires in COVID-19. On the study more broadly: Sample material is recorded as cDNA or gDNA derived from T cells, B-cell-depleted T cells, or PBMCs.

V lost 0 bases and J 0 bases, leaving 10 bases between the germline ends. Germline CDR1 reads SGDLS; CDR2 reads YYNGEE. The length of the CDR3 is 16 residues. The assay was immunoSEQ multiplex PCR, and TCRdb's table has in-frame clones only and misses some. Of approximately 200,000 clones listed, 87% are singletons. This TCR came from a man between 18 and 29 years old with acute COVID-19. This chain uses TRBV9 with TRBJ1-3; no clear D gene. The specimen sequenced was PBMCs or T cells enriched from blood (not recorded which). CDR3 coding DNA: TGTGCCAGCAGCGTAGAGCCAGGAAGCTCTGGAAACACCATATATTTT. It is translated as CASSVEPGSSGNTIYF.